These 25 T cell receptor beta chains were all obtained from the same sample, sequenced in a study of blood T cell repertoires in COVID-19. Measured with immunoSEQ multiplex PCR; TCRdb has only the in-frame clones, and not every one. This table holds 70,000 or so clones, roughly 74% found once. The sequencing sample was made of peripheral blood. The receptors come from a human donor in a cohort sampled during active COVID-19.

The CDR3: CASSLSSLLVANTGELFF. CDR3 DNA sequence: TGCGCCAGCAGCCTGTCCTCCCTATTAGTAGCTAACACCGGGGAGCTGTTTTTT. V and J are TRBV5-1 and TRBJ2-2; unclear D gene. The CDR3 is made up of 18 amino acids. CDR1 and CDR2 from the germline V gene are SGHRS and YFSETQ. Trimming shortened V by 4 bases and J by 2 bases, and 21 bases separated the two germline ends.

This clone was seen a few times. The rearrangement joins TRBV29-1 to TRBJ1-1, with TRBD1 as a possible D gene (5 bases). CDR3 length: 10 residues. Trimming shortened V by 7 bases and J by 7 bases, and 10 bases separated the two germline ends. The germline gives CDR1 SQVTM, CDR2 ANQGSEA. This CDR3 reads CSAQELEAFF. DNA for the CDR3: TGCAGCGCACAGGAACTTGAAGCTTTCTTT. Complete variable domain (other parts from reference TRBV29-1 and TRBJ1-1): SAVISQKPSRDICQRGTSLTIQCQVDSQVTMMFWYRQQPGQSLTLIATANQGSEATYESGFVIDKFPISRPNLTFSTLTVSNMSPEDSSIYLCSAQELEAFFGQGTRLTVV.

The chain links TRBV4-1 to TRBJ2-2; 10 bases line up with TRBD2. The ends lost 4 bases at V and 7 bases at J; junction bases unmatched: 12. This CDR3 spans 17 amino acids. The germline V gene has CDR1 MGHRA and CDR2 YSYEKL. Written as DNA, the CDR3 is TGCGCCAGCAGCCCTCCGCTAGCGGGAGTCCGTGGCGGGGAGCTGTTTTTT. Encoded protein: CASSPPLAGVRGGELFF.

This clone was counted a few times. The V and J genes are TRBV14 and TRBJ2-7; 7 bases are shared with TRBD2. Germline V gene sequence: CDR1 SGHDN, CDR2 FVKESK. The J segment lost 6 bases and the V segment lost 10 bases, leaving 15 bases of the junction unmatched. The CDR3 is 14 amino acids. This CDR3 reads CAIPPVAGVGEQYF. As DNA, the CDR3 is TGTGCCATCCCCCCCGTTGCGGGAGTTGGCGAGCAGTACTTC.

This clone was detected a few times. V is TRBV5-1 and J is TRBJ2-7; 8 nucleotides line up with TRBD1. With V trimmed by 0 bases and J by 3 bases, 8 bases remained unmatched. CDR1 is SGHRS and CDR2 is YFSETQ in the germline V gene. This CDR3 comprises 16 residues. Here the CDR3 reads CASSLAPGTGLYEQYF. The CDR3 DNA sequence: TGCGCCAGCAGCTTGGCTCCCGGGACAGGACTCTACGAGCAGTACTTC.

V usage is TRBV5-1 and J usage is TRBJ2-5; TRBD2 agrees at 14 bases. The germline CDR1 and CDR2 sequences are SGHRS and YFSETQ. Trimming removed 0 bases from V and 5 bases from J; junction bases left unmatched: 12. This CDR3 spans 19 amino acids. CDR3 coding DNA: TGCGCCAGCAGCTTGGAGAGACTAGCGGGAGGGCCGAGGCGGGAGACCCAGTACTTC. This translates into CASSLERLAGGPRRETQYF.

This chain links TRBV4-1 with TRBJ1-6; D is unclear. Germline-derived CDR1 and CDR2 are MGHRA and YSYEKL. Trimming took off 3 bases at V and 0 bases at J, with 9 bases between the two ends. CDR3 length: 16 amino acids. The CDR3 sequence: CASSHIGSSYNSPLHF. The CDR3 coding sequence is TGCGCCAGCAGCCACATCGGGAGCTCCTATAATTCACCCCTCCACTTT.

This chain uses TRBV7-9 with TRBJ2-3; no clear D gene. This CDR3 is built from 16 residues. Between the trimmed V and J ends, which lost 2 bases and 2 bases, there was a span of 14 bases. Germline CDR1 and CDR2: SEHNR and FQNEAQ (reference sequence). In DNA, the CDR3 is TGTGCCAGCAGCTTAATAGCTGGCGGCCCCACAGATACGCAGTATTTT. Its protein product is CASSLIAGGPTDTQYF.

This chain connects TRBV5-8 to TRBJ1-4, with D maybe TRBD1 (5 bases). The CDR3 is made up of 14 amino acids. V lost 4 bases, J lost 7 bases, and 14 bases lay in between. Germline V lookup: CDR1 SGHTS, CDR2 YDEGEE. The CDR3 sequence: CASSPRAFGEKLFF. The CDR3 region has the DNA TGTGCCAGCAGCCCCAGGGCATTCGGTGAAAAACTGTTTTTT.

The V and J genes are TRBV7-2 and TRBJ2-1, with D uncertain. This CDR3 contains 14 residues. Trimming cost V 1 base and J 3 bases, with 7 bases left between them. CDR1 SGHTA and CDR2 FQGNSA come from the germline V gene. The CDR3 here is CASSLGTHYNEQFF. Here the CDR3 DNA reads TGTGCCAGCAGCTTAGGTACACACTACAATGAGCAGTTCTTC.

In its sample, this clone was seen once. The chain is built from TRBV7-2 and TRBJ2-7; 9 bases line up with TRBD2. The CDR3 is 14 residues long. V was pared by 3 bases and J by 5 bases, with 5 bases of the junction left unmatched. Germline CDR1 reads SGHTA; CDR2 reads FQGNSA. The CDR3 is CASSFSGGPNEQYF. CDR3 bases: TGTGCCAGCAGCTTCAGCGGGGGGCCTAACGAGCAGTACTTC.

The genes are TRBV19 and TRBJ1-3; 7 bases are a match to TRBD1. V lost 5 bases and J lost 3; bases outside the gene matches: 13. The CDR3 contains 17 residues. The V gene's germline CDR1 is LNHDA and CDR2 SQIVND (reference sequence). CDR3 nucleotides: TGTGCCAGTAGTCCTGAAGGGCAACAGGGGCTTGGAAACACCATATATTTT. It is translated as CASSPEGQQGLGNTIYF. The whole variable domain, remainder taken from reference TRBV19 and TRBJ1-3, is DGGITQSPKYLFRKEGQNVTLSCEQNLNHDAMYWYRQDPGQGLRLIYYSQIVNDFQKGDIAEGYSVSREKKESFPLTVTSAQKNPTAFYLCASSPEGQQGLGNTIYFGEGSWLTVV.

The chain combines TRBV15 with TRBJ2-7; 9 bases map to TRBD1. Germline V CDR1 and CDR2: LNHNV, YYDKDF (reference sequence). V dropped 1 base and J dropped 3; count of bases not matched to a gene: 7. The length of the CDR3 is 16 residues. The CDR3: CATSRAGQGKFYEQYF. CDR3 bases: TGTGCCACCAGCAGAGCGGGACAGGGTAAGTTCTACGAGCAGTACTTC.

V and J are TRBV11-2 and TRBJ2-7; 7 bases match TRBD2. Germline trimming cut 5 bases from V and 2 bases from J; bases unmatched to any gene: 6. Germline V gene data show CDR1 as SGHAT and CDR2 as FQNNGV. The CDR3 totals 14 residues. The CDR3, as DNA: TGTGCCAGCAGCCTCGGGGGGATCGCCTACGAGCAGTACTTC. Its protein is CASSLGGIAYEQYF. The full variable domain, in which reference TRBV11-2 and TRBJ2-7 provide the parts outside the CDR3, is EAGVAQSPRYKIIEKRQSVAFWCNPISGHATLYWYQQILGQGPKLLIQFQNNGVVDDSQLPKDRFSAERLKGVDSTLKIQPAKLEDSAVYLCASSLGGIAYEQYFGPGTRLTVT.

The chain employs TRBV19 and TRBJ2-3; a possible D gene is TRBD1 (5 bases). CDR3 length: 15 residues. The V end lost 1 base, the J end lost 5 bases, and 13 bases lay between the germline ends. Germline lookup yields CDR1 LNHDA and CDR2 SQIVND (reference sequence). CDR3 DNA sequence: TGTGCCAGTAGTATAGCTAGGGCTAGGGGAGATACGCAGTATTTT. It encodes CASSIARARGDTQYF.

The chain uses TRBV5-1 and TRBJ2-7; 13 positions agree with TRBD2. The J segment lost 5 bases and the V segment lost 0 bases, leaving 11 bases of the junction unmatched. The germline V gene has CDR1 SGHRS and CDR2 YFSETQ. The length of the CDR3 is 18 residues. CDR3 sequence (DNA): TGCGCCAGCAGCTTGGCCTATGGACTAGCGGGAGAGGAGGACGAGCAGTACTTC. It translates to CASSLAYGLAGEEDEQYF.

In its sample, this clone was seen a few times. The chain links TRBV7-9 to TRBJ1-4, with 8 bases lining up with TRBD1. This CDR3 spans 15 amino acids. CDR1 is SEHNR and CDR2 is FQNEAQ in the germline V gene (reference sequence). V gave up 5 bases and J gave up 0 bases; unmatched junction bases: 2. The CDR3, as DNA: TGTGCCAGCAGCCAGGGGGCTGCAACTAATGAAAAACTGTTTTTT. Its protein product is CASSQGAATNEKLFF.

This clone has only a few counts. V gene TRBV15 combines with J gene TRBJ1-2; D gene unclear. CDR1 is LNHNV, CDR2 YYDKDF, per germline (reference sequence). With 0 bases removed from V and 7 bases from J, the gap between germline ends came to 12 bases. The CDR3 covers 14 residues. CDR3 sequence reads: CATSREQVESGYTF. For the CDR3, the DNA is TGTGCCACCAGCAGAGAGCAAGTAGAGAGTGGCTACACCTTC.

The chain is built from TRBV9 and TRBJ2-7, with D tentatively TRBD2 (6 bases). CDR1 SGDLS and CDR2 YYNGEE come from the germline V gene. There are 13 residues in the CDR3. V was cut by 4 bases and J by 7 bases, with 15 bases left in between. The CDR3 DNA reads TGTGCCAGCAGCAGTAGGGACTTGGGAGAGCAGTACTTC. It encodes CASSSRDLGEQYF.

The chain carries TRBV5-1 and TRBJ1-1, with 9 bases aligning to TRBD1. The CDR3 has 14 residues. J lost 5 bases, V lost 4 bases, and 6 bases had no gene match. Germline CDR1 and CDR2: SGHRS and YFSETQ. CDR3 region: CASSAQGQGTEAFF. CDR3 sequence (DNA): TGCGCCAGCAGCGCACAGGGACAGGGTACTGAAGCTTTCTTT. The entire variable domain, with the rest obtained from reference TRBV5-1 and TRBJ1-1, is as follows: KAGVTQTPRYLIKTRGQQVTLSCSPISGHRSVSWYQQTPGQGLQFLFEYFSETQRNKGNFPGRFSGRQFSNSRSEMNVSTLELGDSALYLCASSAQGQGTEAFFGQGTRLTVV.

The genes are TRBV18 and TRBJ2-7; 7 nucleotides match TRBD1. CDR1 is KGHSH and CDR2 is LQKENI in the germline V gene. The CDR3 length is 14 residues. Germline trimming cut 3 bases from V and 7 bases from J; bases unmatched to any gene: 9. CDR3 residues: CASSPGTVPREQYF. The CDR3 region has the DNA TGTGCCAGCTCACCTGGGACAGTCCCTAGGGAGCAGTACTTC.

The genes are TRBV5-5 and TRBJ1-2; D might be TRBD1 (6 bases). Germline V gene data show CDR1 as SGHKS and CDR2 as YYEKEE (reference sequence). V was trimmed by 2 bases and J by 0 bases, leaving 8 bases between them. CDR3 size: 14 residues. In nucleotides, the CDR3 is TGTGCCAGCAGCTTTGGGACAACTAACTATGGCTACACCTTC. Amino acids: CASSFGTTNYGYTF.

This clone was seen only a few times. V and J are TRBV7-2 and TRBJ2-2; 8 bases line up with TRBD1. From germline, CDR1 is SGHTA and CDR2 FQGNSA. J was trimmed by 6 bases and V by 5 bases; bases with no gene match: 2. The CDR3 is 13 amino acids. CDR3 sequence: CASSQQGAGELFF. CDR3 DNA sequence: TGTGCCAGCAGCCAACAGGGGGCCGGGGAGCTGTTTTTT.

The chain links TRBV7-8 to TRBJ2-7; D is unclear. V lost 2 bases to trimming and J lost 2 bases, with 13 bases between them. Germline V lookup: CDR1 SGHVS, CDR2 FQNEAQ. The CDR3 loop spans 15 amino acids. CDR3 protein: CASSLTELPTYEQYF. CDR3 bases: TGTGCCAGCAGCTTAACGGAGCTGCCCACCTACGAGCAGTACTTC.

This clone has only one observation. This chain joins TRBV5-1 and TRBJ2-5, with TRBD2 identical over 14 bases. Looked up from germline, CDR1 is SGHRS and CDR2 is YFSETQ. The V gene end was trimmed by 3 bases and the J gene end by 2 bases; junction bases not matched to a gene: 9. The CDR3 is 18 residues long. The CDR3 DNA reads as TGCGCCAGCAGCTCCGGACTAGCGGGAGGAGTCACACAAGAGACCCAGTACTTC. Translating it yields CASSSGLAGGVTQETQYF.